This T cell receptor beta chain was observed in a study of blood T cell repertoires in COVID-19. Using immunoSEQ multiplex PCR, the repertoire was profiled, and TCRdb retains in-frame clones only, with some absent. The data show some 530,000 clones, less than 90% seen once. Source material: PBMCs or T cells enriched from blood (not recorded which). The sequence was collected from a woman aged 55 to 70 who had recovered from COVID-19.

The CDR3 bases are TGTGCCAGCAGTTTAACGACAGGGGGAGGTCAGCCCCAGCATTTT. Its translation is CASSLTTGGGQPQHF. This chain uses TRBV27 with TRBJ1-5; the match to TRBD1 covers 9 bases. Germline-derived CDR1 and CDR2 are MNHEY and SMNVEV (reference sequence). The ends lost 2 bases at V and 6 bases at J; junction bases unmatched: 5. This CDR3 is 15 amino acids long.